These 25 T cell receptor beta chains were all obtained from the same sample, sequenced in a study of blood T cell repertoires in COVID-19. The data were produced by immunoSEQ multiplex PCR, yet TCRdb's version contains in-frame clones alone and is incomplete. Of 150,000 or so clones in the sample, 87% were seen once. The sequenced sample consisted of PBMCs or T cells enriched from blood (not recorded which). The receptors were sampled from a woman aged 45-59 years who had recovered from COVID-19.

J is TRBJ2-7 and V is TRBV28; D may be TRBD2 (5 bases). CDR3 length: 16 residues. V was clipped by 1 base and J by 1 base, with 14 bases between them. CDR1 MDHEN and CDR2 SYDVKM come from the germline V gene. As DNA, the CDR3 is TGTGCCAGCAGTTTATCGGAGCGGACCGGGTCCTACGAGCAGTACTTC. Translating gives CASSLSERTGSYEQYF.

The chain links TRBV7-8 to TRBJ2-1; D is possibly TRBD2 (6 bases). Trimming removed 0 bases from V and 10 bases from J, with 10 bases in between. This CDR3 contains 13 residues. Germline V gene data show CDR1 as SGHVS and CDR2 as FQNEAQ. The DNA for the CDR3 is TGTGCCAGCAGCTTAGCAACGGGAGCCGAGCAGTTCTTC. It encodes CASSLATGAEQFF. Full variable domain (outside the CDR3, taken from reference TRBV7-8 and TRBJ2-1): GAGVSQSPRYKVAKRGQDVALRCDPISGHVSLFWYQQALGQGPEFLTYFQNEAQLDKSGLPSDRFFAERPEGSVSTLKIQRTQQEDSAVYLCASSLATGAEQFFGPGTRLTVL.

This chain joins TRBV7-3 and TRBJ1-2; a weak D match, TRBD1 (6 bases). Per germline, CDR1 SGHTA and CDR2 FQGTGA. The CDR3 runs 15 residues. V lost 1 base, J lost 7 bases, and 16 bases lay in between. In DNA form, the CDR3 reads TGTGCCAGCAGCTTAAGCGGTACAGGGCCCTCTGGCTACACCTTC. This gives the protein CASSLSGTGPSGYTF.

The rearrangement links TRBV11-2 to TRBJ2-7; 7 bases align to TRBD2. With V trimmed by 0 bases and J by 3 bases, 14 bases remained unmatched. Germline values: CDR1 SGHAT, CDR2 FQNNGV. The CDR3 length is 18 residues. CDR3: CASSLDLAREGPHYEQYF. CDR3 nucleotides: TGTGCCAGCAGCTTAGATCTAGCGAGGGAGGGCCCCCACTACGAGCAGTACTTC.

The chain combines TRBV5-8 with TRBJ1-5; D perhaps matches TRBD1 (5 bases). The germline V and J ends were trimmed by 0 bases and 3 bases, with 16 bases remaining between them. The CDR3 runs 17 residues. Germline lookup yields CDR1 SGHTS and CDR2 YDEGEE. The CDR3 DNA reads as TGTGCCAGCAGCTTGGAATATGGGGCTGGGAACAATCAGCCCCAGCATTTT. Protein sequence: CASSLEYGAGNNQPQHF.

The chain couples TRBV30 to TRBJ1-4; 10 nucleotides align to TRBD1. The germline gives CDR1 GTSNPN, CDR2 SVGIG (reference sequence). V lost 3 bases, J lost 8 bases, and 12 bases stayed unmatched. The CDR3 loop spans 16 amino acids. CDR3 nucleotide sequence: TGTGCCTGGAGCGAAGTCCGGGACAGGGGTCGAGAAAAACTGTTTTTT. Its translation is CAWSEVRDRGREKLFF.

The chain carries TRBV29-1 and TRBJ2-5, with D possibly TRBD1 on 6 matching bases. The ends were cut back, 5 bases at V and 1 base at J, with 17 bases in the middle. The germline V gene encodes CDR1 SQVTM and CDR2 ANQGSEA. The CDR3 consists of 15 residues. The CDR3 nucleotides read TGCAGCGTTCCGGCACAGGGAGCTCCCCAAGAGACCCAGTACTTC. This translates into CSVPAQGAPQETQYF.

This chain connects TRBV2 to TRBJ1-1, with 7 nucleotides matching TRBD1. The CDR3 contains 13 residues. Trimming took 8 bases from V and 4 from J; bases not matched to a gene: 7. Per germline, CDR1 SNHLY and CDR2 FYNNEI. CDR3 in DNA: TGTGCCAGCGAGACTACAGGGGTCACTGAAGCTTTCTTT. Protein product: CASETTGVTEAFF.

The chain has TRBV5-1 and TRBJ2-7; a possible D gene is TRBD1 (5 bases). V lost 1 base and J 0 bases, leaving 11 bases between the germline ends. Germline V lookup: CDR1 SGHRS, CDR2 YFSETQ. This CDR3 has 15 amino acids. The CDR3, as DNA: TGCGCCAGCAGCTTGACAGGAACCTACTCCTACGAGCAGTACTTC. As protein: CASSLTGTYSYEQYF.

CDR3 sequence reads: CASSFPIQGSYETQYF. In DNA form, the CDR3 reads TGCGCCAGCAGCTTCCCTATACAGGGCTCCTATGAGACCCAGTACTTC. The chain recombines TRBV5-1 with TRBJ2-5; perhaps TRBD1 as D (6 bases). The CDR3 is 16 residues long. Trimming took 2 bases from V and 5 from J, leaving 19 bases between them. CDR1 and CDR2 from the germline V gene are SGHRS and YFSETQ.

V usage is TRBV20-1 and J usage is TRBJ2-1; D remains unclear. The germline V and J ends were trimmed by 7 bases and 6 bases, with 10 bases remaining between them. CDR1 and CDR2 (germline): DFQATT, SNEGSKA (reference sequence). The CDR3 spans 11 residues. The CDR3 DNA follows: TGCAGTGTTTTAATACTCAATGAGCAGTTCTTC. It is translated as CSVLILNEQFF.

About this clone: The conserved final phenylalanine or tryptophan is absent from the CDR3, which likely points to a read error. The rearrangement uses TRBV19 and TRBJ1-2, with D possibly being TRBD1 (5 bases). The CDR3 spans 11 residues. V lost 8 bases and J 8 bases, leaving 12 bases between the germline ends. From germline, CDR1 is LNHDA and CDR2 SQIVND (reference sequence). This CDR3 is CASRNAGGYTS. The CDR3, as DNA: TGTGCCAGTCGCAACGCAGGGGGCTACACCTCC.

This sequence joins TRBV6-6 and TRBJ1-5; the match to TRBD1 covers 7 bases. Germline V CDR1 and CDR2: MNHNY, SVGAGI (reference sequence). There are 13 residues in the CDR3. With 5 bases clipped from V and 8 bases from J, the junction kept 6 bases outside the gene matches. For the CDR3, the DNA is TGTGCCAGCAGTAAGTCGCAGGGGGAGCCCCAGCATTTT. Protein product: CASSKSQGEPQHF.

The rearrangement joins TRBV6-1 to TRBJ1-1; D perhaps matches TRBD1 (5 bases). V lost 1 base to trimming and J lost 11 bases, with 8 bases between them. Germline V gives CDR1 MNHNS, CDR2 SASEGT. The CDR3 totals 11 residues. The CDR3 is CASSEGRVAFF. The CDR3, as DNA: TGTGCCAGCAGTGAAGGCAGGGTCGCTTTCTTT.

This clone was found once. J is TRBJ1-3 and V is TRBV6-5; possibly TRBD1 for D (5 bases). V lost 0 bases to trimming and J lost 4 bases, with 13 bases between them. The CDR3 contains 16 residues. Per germline, CDR1 MNHEY and CDR2 SVGAGI. The DNA for the CDR3 is TGTGCCAGCAGTTACTCGAAGCAGGGTACCGGAAACACCATATATTTT. As protein: CASSYSKQGTGNTIYF.

CDR3 DNA sequence: TGCGCCAGCAGCCGAGACAGGCGATCGAACACTGAAGCTTTCTTT. Its protein is CASSRDRRSNTEAFF. The chain has TRBV4-1 and TRBJ1-1; tentatively, D is TRBD1 (6 bases). V lost 4 bases and J 1 base, leaving 13 bases between the germline ends. CDR1 is MGHRA, CDR2 YSYEKL, per germline. The CDR3 is 15 residues long.

The chain carries TRBV9 and TRBJ1-2; 7 positions match TRBD1. Germline trimming cut 0 bases from V and 7 bases from J; bases unmatched to any gene: 3. The V gene's germline CDR1 is SGDLS and CDR2 YYNGEE. There are 13 residues in the CDR3. The CDR3 DNA reads TGTGCCAGCAGCGTAGCCAGGACAGGTGGCTACACCTTC. This sequence encodes CASSVARTGGYTF.

The chain uses TRBV5-4 and TRBJ2-6; 8 nucleotides match TRBD1. V lost 4 bases, J lost 0 bases, and 3 bases stayed unmatched. The CDR3 length is 16 residues. Germline assignment: CDR1 SGHNT and CDR2 YYREEE (reference sequence). The CDR3 is CASSRQGASGANVLTF. For the CDR3, the DNA is TGTGCCAGCAGCCGTCAGGGGGCCTCTGGGGCCAACGTCCTGACTTTC.

The rearrangement uses TRBV18 and TRBJ2-2, with a weak D call TRBD1 (5 bases). Trimming stripped 3 bases from V and 1 base from J, with 9 bases between. CDR1 is KGHSH and CDR2 is LQKENI in the germline V gene. This CDR3 spans 15 amino acids. CDR3 loop: CASSPGQWNTGELFF. The CDR3 bases are TGTGCCAGCTCACCCGGACAATGGAACACCGGGGAGCTGTTTTTT.

The chain employs TRBV18 and TRBJ1-5; no clear D gene. Per germline, CDR1 KGHSH and CDR2 LQKENI. There are 14 residues in the CDR3. The germline V and J ends were trimmed by 2 bases and 5 bases, with 10 bases remaining between them. For the CDR3, the DNA is TGTGCCAGCTCACCAGGAAAGGGAGATCAGCCCCAGCATTTT. Translation: CASSPGKGDQPQHF.

The genes are TRBV16 and TRBJ1-5, with D uncertain. The V end lost 0 bases, the J end lost 4 bases, and 7 bases lay between the germline ends. The CDR3 totals 14 residues. CDR1 and CDR2 from the germline V gene are KGHSY and FQNENV. The CDR3, as DNA: TGTGCCAGCAGCCAATCCACTGAGAATCAGCCCCAGCATTTT. Its protein is CASSQSTENQPQHF.

This rearrangement joins TRBV6-5 to TRBJ1-4; D gene unclear. V lost 1 base, J lost 6 bases, and 15 bases lay in between. This CDR3 is 16 amino acids long. CDR1 and CDR2 (germline): MNHEY, SVGAGI. CDR3 protein: CASSYFRGVADEKLFF. CDR3 nucleotides: TGTGCCAGCAGTTACTTTCGGGGAGTCGCCGATGAAAAACTGTTTTTT.

The chain recombines TRBV9 with TRBJ1-3, with 7 bases lining up with TRBD1. CDR3 length equals 15 residues. The germline CDR1 and CDR2 sequences are SGDLS and YYNGEE. Germline trimming cut 5 bases from V and 4 bases from J; bases unmatched to any gene: 9. This CDR3 reads CASSATTGRGNTIYF. CDR3 DNA: TGTGCCAGCAGTGCTACGACAGGGCGGGGAAACACCATATATTTT. Combining the CDR3 with reference TRBV9 and TRBJ1-3 gives the whole variable domain DSGVTQTPKHLITATGQRVTLRCSPRSGDLSVYWYQQSLDQGLQFLIQYYNGEERAKGNILERFSAQQFPDLHSELNLSSLELGDSALYFCASSATTGRGNTIYFGEGSWLTVV.

A word on this clone: Other DNA sequences in this sample translate to the same CDR3. This chain links TRBV18 with TRBJ1-2; TRBD1 agrees at 8 bases. The CDR3 totals 14 residues. Germline CDR1 KGHSH, CDR2 LQKENI. Trimming at V came to 3 bases and at J to 2 bases, leaving 2 bases not matched to a gene. The CDR3 sequence: CASSPDRDNYGYTF. The CDR3 nucleotides are TGTGCCAGCTCACCGGACAGGGACAACTATGGCTACACCTTC.

This clone was seen more than once but under ten times. V gene TRBV2 combines with J gene TRBJ1-1, with 7 bases aligning to TRBD1. V lost 4 bases and J lost 5; bases outside the gene matches: 7. This CDR3 has 14 amino acids. The V gene's germline CDR1 is SNHLY and CDR2 FYNNEI. The CDR3 spells CASSGQGRGTEAFF. CDR3 in DNA: TGTGCCAGCAGTGGACAGGGACGGGGAACTGAAGCTTTCTTT.